These T cell receptor beta chains were read from a single sample in a study of post-analysis software for immune sequencing data. One entry per CDR3 protein results from TCRdb running MiXCR on the PCR reads. The table lists 550,000 to 700,000 distinct CDR3 sequences, around 40% of them singletons. Sequencing used blood. These receptors came from a girl aged 5 to 17 with multiple sclerosis. CDR3s leave out the opening cysteine and the closing phenylalanine or tryptophan.

len	v_gene	j_gene	CDR3aa
10	TRBV29-1	TRBJ1-2	SGSKGDLGYT
9	TRBV12-3/TRBV12-4	TRBJ2-7	ASGSGYEQY
13	TRBV20-1	TRBJ2-3	SASISSGSTDTQY
14	TRBV7-3	TRBJ2-3	ASSLAGGSSGDTQY
10	TRBV11-3	TRBJ2-1	ASSYQGNEQF
12	TRBV5-1	TRBJ1-1	ASSSWGGNTEAF
17	TRBV4-1	TRBJ2-3	ASSHQSGSGDRYTDTQY
13	TRBV6-5	TRBJ1-1	ASSYSKTQNTEAF
11	TRBV6-6	TRBJ1-2	AGRDSSNYGYT
10	TRBV29-1	TRBJ2-5	SVSQMQETQY
11	TRBV12-3/TRBV12-4	TRBJ2-7	ASSWGTVPEQY
13	TRBV12-3/TRBV12-4	TRBJ2-1	ASSSGGGVNNEQF
11	TRBV29-1	TRBJ1-1	SAGQDRNTEAF
10	TRBV5-6	TRBJ2-1	ASFDPYNEQF
12	TRBV2	TRBJ1-5	ASSDGGTGQPQH
11	TRBV6-1	TRBJ1-1	ASKGRMNTEAF
11	TRBV11-2	TRBJ2-3	ASSSASRGTQY
11	TRBV20-1	TRBJ2-1	SARNPSCNEQF
12	TRBV7-2	.	ACSLARVDYEQY
14	TRBV9	TRBJ2-1	ASSVRGLAGYNEQF
13	TRBV6-5	TRBJ1-1	AGSYTDRGLGEAF
11	TRBV5-1	TRBJ1-1	ASRETPGTEAF
13	TRBV20-1	TRBJ2-3	SALRLAGSSDTQY
15	TRBV4-1	TRBJ2-5	ASSQNSGQGSQETQY
11	TRBV7-9	TRBJ1-1	ASSLAFVGAAF
11	TRBV12-3/TRBV12-4	TRBJ1-2	ASRPRTGDGYT